This T cell receptor (beta chain) emerged from a study of post-analysis software for immune sequencing data. Study overall: Included among the disease courses, which were recorded for the cohort, were relapsing-remitting, secondary progressive and progressive-relapsing multiple sclerosis.

This CDR3 has 15 residues. V was cut by 7 bases and J by 2 bases, with 15 bases left in between. The study, taken as a whole, reports: Batch-matched samples strongly co-clustered by F measure. Patients showed TRBV5-6, TRBV5-1 and TRBV20-1 among about five TRBV segments more frequent than in controls. The study found significantly lower normalized Chao1 diversity in multiple sclerosis patients than in controls.

Prepared libraries of TCR beta cDNA carried unique molecular identifiers. Between about 1 and 11 million T cells gave rise to a few hundred thousand cDNA molecules. TCRdb redid the calling of the PCR reads with MiXCR, one entry per CDR3 protein. The table includes more than 500,000 distinct CDR3 sequences, 30% to 40% detected once. Turning to this clonotype: Its specificity is unknown.

Sequenced input: blood. The receptor comes from a girl aged 2-17 years with multiple sclerosis. The J gene is TRBJ2-1, the V gene TRBV12-3 or TRBV12-4; D gene ambiguous. CDR3 coding DNA: TGTGCCAGCAATCCCATTGGACCACCCTACAATGAGCAGTTCTTC. This gives the protein CASNPIGPPYNEQFF.